The present T cell receptor beta chain was sequenced within a study of T cell repertoires in cytomegalovirus infection. Each CDR3 protein is one row after TCRdb ran MiXCR on the reads. The sample lists 200,000 to 300,000 distinct CDR3 sequences, roughly 10% occurring once. This clonotype has at least ten counts. The germline gives CDR1 SGHRS, CDR2 YFSETQ. The ends lost 4 bases at V and 7 bases at J; junction bases unmatched: 7. The CDR3 has 15 amino acids. This TCR was recovered from a human donor in good health (CMV status not recorded). Some clones in this sample may be carry-over from other donors' samples. Specimen: PBMCs. The chain combines TRBV5-1 with TRBJ2-1; 11 bases map to TRBD2. In DNA form, the CDR3 reads TGCGCCAGCAGCACTACTAGCGGGGGCACGAATGAGCAGTTCTTC. This codes for CASSTTSGGTNEQFF.